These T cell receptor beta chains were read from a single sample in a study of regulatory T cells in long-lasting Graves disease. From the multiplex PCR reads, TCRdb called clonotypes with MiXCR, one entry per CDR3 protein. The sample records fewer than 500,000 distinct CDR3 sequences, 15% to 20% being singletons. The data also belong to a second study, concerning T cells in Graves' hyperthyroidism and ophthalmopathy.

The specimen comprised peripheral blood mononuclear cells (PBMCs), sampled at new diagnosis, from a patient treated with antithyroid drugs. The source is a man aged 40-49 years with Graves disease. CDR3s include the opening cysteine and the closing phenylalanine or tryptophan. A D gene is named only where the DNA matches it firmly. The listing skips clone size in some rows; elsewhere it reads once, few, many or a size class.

CDR3nt: TGTGCCAGCAGTTCGAGGGCACCGTCCTACGAGCAGTACTTC
CDR3aa: CASSSRAPSYEQYF
j_gene: TRBJ2-7
d_gene: .
abundance: many
v_gene: TRBV3-1

CDR3nt: TGTGCCAGCAGTTACCAGACTAGCGGGAGAAGGGAGACCCAGTACTTC
CDR3aa: CASSYQTSGRRETQYF
j_gene: TRBJ2-5
d_gene: TRBD2
abundance: .
v_gene: TRBV6-9

CDR3nt: TGTGCCAGCAGTGACGCCCTACGGGCGCCCCTCGACAAGACCCAGTACTTC
CDR3aa: CASSDALRAPLDKTQYF
j_gene: TRBJ2-5
d_gene: .
abundance: many
v_gene: TRBV2

CDR3nt: TGTGCCACCAGTGATGGACACCTCAATGAGCAGTTCTTC
CDR3aa: CATSDGHLNEQFF
j_gene: TRBJ2-1
d_gene: .
abundance: many
v_gene: TRBV24-1

CDR3nt: TGTGCCAGCACTGTCTCTGGGGCCAACGTCCTGACTTTC
CDR3aa: CASTVSGANVLTF
j_gene: TRBJ2-6
d_gene: .
abundance: few
v_gene: TRBV2

CDR3nt: TGTGCCAGCAGCTTAGGCCCCGACAAAACCTACGAGCAGTACTTC
CDR3aa: CASSLGPDKTYEQYF
j_gene: TRBJ2-7
d_gene: .
abundance: many
v_gene: TRBV11-2

CDR3nt: TGCGCCAGCAGTGAAGGGAGCGGTGCGGACACCATATATTTT
CDR3aa: CASSEGSGADTIYF
j_gene: TRBJ1-3
d_gene: .
abundance: many
v_gene: TRBV10-1

CDR3nt: TGCAGTGCTAGTATGCTAGCGGGAGCACCCACCGGGGAGCTGTTTTTT
CDR3aa: CSASMLAGAPTGELFF
j_gene: TRBJ2-2
d_gene: TRBD2
abundance: many
v_gene: TRBV20-1

CDR3nt: TGTGCCAGCTCACCAACGGACAGGGGGCGTTTTGGAAACACCATATATTTT
CDR3aa: CASSPTDRGRFGNTIYF
j_gene: TRBJ1-3
d_gene: TRBD1
abundance: .
v_gene: TRBV18

CDR3nt: TGTGCCAGCACTCCAGGGACTAGCGGGATGGGCGTCTACGAGCAGTACTTC
CDR3aa: CASTPGTSGMGVYEQYF
j_gene: TRBJ2-7
d_gene: TRBD2
abundance: .
v_gene: TRBV6-1

CDR3nt: TGTGCCAGCAGTCCCCGACTAGGCAAGGACAATGAGCAGTTCTTC
CDR3aa: CASSPRLGKDNEQFF
j_gene: TRBJ2-1
d_gene: .
abundance: many
v_gene: TRBV27

CDR3nt: TGCAGTGCTAGCGCTCGGAAAGCCCTGGATCAGCCCCAGCATTTT
CDR3aa: CSASARKALDQPQHF
j_gene: TRBJ1-5
d_gene: .
abundance: few
v_gene: TRBV20-1

CDR3nt: TGTGCCAGCAGCGTAAAACAGTTCAACACCGGGGAGCTGTTTTTT
CDR3aa: CASSVKQFNTGELFF
j_gene: TRBJ2-2
d_gene: .
abundance: .
v_gene: TRBV9

CDR3nt: TGTGCCAGCAAGGGACTAGCGGGAATTTGGGGGGCCACAGATACGCAGTATTTT
CDR3aa: CASKGLAGIWGATDTQYF
j_gene: TRBJ2-3
d_gene: TRBD2
abundance: many
v_gene: TRBV6-1

CDR3nt: TGCGCCAGCAGCCAAGCACGAGGCGGTACTGAAGCTTTCTTT
CDR3aa: CASSQARGGTEAFF
j_gene: TRBJ1-1
d_gene: .
abundance: many
v_gene: TRBV4-1

CDR3nt: TGCGCCAGCAGCCCAGGGGGCGGGGAGACCCAGTACTTC
CDR3aa: CASSPGGGETQYF
j_gene: TRBJ2-5
d_gene: TRBD1
abundance: many
v_gene: TRBV5-1

CDR3nt: TGCGCCAGTATGGCGGGGGACACCGGGGAGCTGTTTTTT
CDR3aa: CASMAGDTGELFF
j_gene: TRBJ2-2
d_gene: TRBD2
abundance: many
v_gene: TRBV5-1

CDR3nt: TGTGCCAGCAGCCCCAACCGACTAGCGGGATACACAGATACGCAGTATTTT
CDR3aa: CASSPNRLAGYTDTQYF
j_gene: TRBJ2-3
d_gene: TRBD2
abundance: .
v_gene: TRBV7-9

CDR3nt: TGTGCCAGTAGTACCTCGGGGAGCGGACCGCAAGAGACCCAGTACTTC
CDR3aa: CASSTSGSGPQETQYF
j_gene: TRBJ2-5
d_gene: .
abundance: many
v_gene: TRBV19

CDR3nt: TGTGCCAGCAGCCAAGGGGGGAGACTAGCGGGAGTTTCGGGTTTCAATGAGCAGTTCTTC
CDR3aa: CASSQGGRLAGVSGFNEQFF
j_gene: TRBJ2-1
d_gene: TRBD2
abundance: .
v_gene: TRBV4-2

CDR3nt: TGTGCCAGCAGTACGGGTGCGGGGGGCTCCACCGGGGAGCTGTTTTTT
CDR3aa: CASSTGAGGSTGELFF
j_gene: TRBJ2-2
d_gene: TRBD2
abundance: many
v_gene: TRBV6-1

CDR3nt: TGCAGTGCTCGCCCTCTAGCGTACTCCTACGAGCAGTACTTC
CDR3aa: CSARPLAYSYEQYF
j_gene: TRBJ2-7
d_gene: .
abundance: many
v_gene: TRBV20-1

CDR3nt: TGTGCTAGTGGTTTGGTAGGGCAGCAGCCCCAGCATTTT
CDR3aa: CASGLVGQQPQHF
j_gene: TRBJ1-5
d_gene: .
abundance: many
v_gene: TRBV12-5

CDR3nt: TGCGCCAGCACCTTCTATGCGGGGACAGGGAACACCGGGGAGCTGTTTTTT
CDR3aa: CASTFYAGTGNTGELFF
j_gene: TRBJ2-2
d_gene: TRBD1
abundance: many
v_gene: TRBV5-1

CDR3nt: TGTGCCAGCAGACTAGCGGGCACAGATACGCAGTATTTT
CDR3aa: CASRLAGTDTQYF
j_gene: TRBJ2-3
d_gene: TRBD2
abundance: many
v_gene: TRBV19

CDR3nt: TGTGCCAGCAGCCAAGATGGGTCTTCTAATTCACCCCTCCACTTT
CDR3aa: CASSQDGSSNSPLHF
j_gene: TRBJ1-6
d_gene: .
abundance: many
v_gene: TRBV3-1

CDR3nt: TGTGCCAGCAGCGGGGCCCGAAGGGTTGAGCAGTTCTTC
CDR3aa: CASSGARRVEQFF
j_gene: TRBJ2-1
d_gene: .
abundance: many
v_gene: TRBV11-2

CDR3nt: TGCGCCAGCAGCTTGGGCGACAGCACCGGGGAGCTGTTTTTT
CDR3aa: CASSLGDSTGELFF
j_gene: TRBJ2-2
d_gene: .
abundance: many
v_gene: TRBV5-1

CDR3nt: TGTGCCAGCAGTCCCCGGCCACTCTCAAGCGGGGGTTCCTACGAGCAGTACTTC
CDR3aa: CASSPRPLSSGGSYEQYF
j_gene: TRBJ2-7
d_gene: TRBD2
abundance: .
v_gene: TRBV27

CDR3nt: TGCGCCAGCAGCCCCCTCACGCAAACCTACGAGCAGTACTTC
CDR3aa: CASSPLTQTYEQYF
j_gene: TRBJ2-7
d_gene: .
abundance: many
v_gene: TRBV5-1

CDR3nt: TGTGCCATCAGTGAGACTAGCGGGGGCTACAATGAGCAGTTCTTC
CDR3aa: CAISETSGGYNEQFF
j_gene: TRBJ2-1
d_gene: TRBD2
abundance: many
v_gene: TRBV10-3

CDR3nt: TGTGCCAGTAGTAGTGGGCAGCCCACAGATACGCAGTATTTT
CDR3aa: CASSSGQPTDTQYF
j_gene: TRBJ2-3
d_gene: .
abundance: .
v_gene: TRBV19

CDR3nt: TGTGCCAGCAGCTTAAACCCGGGGGCTCCTACTGATACGCAGTATTTT
CDR3aa: CASSLNPGAPTDTQYF
j_gene: TRBJ2-3
d_gene: .
abundance: many
v_gene: TRBV7-3

CDR3nt: TGTGCCAGCAGTCTGGCGGGTGAAGCTTTCTTT
CDR3aa: CASSLAGEAFF
j_gene: TRBJ1-1
d_gene: .
abundance: many
v_gene: TRBV28

CDR3nt: TGTGCCAGCAGCTCTGAAGCCAGGGGGATCTCTGGAAACACCATATATTTT
CDR3aa: CASSSEARGISGNTIYF
j_gene: TRBJ1-3
d_gene: TRBD1
abundance: .
v_gene: TRBV7-6

CDR3nt: TGCAGTGCTCCTCCTAGGGGGGGAGACGAGCAGTTCTTC
CDR3aa: CSAPPRGGDEQFF
j_gene: TRBJ2-1
d_gene: .
abundance: many
v_gene: TRBV20-1

CDR3nt: TGTGCCAGCAGCCAAGAGGTTAGCGGGAGGGTAAACATTCAGTACTTC
CDR3aa: CASSQEVSGRVNIQYF
j_gene: TRBJ2-4
d_gene: TRBD2
abundance: .
v_gene: TRBV7-9

CDR3nt: TGCAGCGTTCCCTCCCGGGACGGGAACACCGGGGAGCTGTTTTTT
CDR3aa: CSVPSRDGNTGELFF
j_gene: TRBJ2-2
d_gene: .
abundance: many
v_gene: TRBV29-1

CDR3nt: TGTGCCAGCAGCCCCGGACGGCCGCGGAGATCACCCCTCCACTTT
CDR3aa: CASSPGRPRRSPLHF
j_gene: TRBJ1-6
d_gene: .
abundance: few
v_gene: TRBV7-2

CDR3nt: TGTGCCAGCAGACAGACTAGCGGGATAAACAATGAGCAGTTCTTC
CDR3aa: CASRQTSGINNEQFF
j_gene: TRBJ2-1
d_gene: TRBD2
abundance: .
v_gene: TRBV2

CDR3nt: TGTGCCAGCAGGACAAGGGACACTGAAGCTTTCTTT
CDR3aa: CASRTRDTEAFF
j_gene: TRBJ1-1
d_gene: .
abundance: .
v_gene: TRBV2

CDR3nt: TGCAGTGCTAGGCTGGCGGGGACTGGAAACACCATATATTTT
CDR3aa: CSARLAGTGNTIYF
j_gene: TRBJ1-3
d_gene: .
abundance: .
v_gene: TRBV20-1

CDR3nt: TGCGCCAGCAGCTCCGGGACCGCAGATACGCAGTATTTT
CDR3aa: CASSSGTADTQYF
j_gene: TRBJ2-3
d_gene: .
abundance: .
v_gene: TRBV5-1

CDR3nt: TGCAGTGCTAGAGATCCTGCTAGCGGGAGAGACGAGCAGTACTTC
CDR3aa: CSARDPASGRDEQYF
j_gene: TRBJ2-7
d_gene: TRBD2
abundance: .
v_gene: TRBV20-1

CDR3nt: TGTGCCAGCAGCCCAACCACCGGGACTAGCGGGATACATGAGCAGTTCTTC
CDR3aa: CASSPTTGTSGIHEQFF
j_gene: TRBJ2-1
d_gene: TRBD2
abundance: many
v_gene: TRBV3-1

CDR3nt: TGTGCCAGCAGCGTAGGGGCTAGCCTGGAGACCCAGTACTTC
CDR3aa: CASSVGASLETQYF
j_gene: TRBJ2-5
d_gene: .
abundance: .
v_gene: TRBV9

CDR3nt: TGTGCTAGTGGTTTGGTACTCGGACTCTACAATGAGCAGCTCTTC
CDR3aa: CASGLVLGLYNEQLF
j_gene: TRBJ2-1
d_gene: .
abundance: .
v_gene: TRBV12-5

CDR3nt: TGTGCCAGCAGCTTAGCGGGAGGGCCTGGCGGGGAGCTGTTTTTT
CDR3aa: CASSLAGGPGGELFF
j_gene: TRBJ2-2
d_gene: TRBD2
abundance: many
v_gene: TRBV11-2

CDR3nt: TGTGCCAGTAGTATAGAAACTAGCGGGAGGGCCGGTAGGGTTGATGAGCAGTTCTTC
CDR3aa: CASSIETSGRAGRVDEQFF
j_gene: TRBJ2-1
d_gene: TRBD2
abundance: .
v_gene: TRBV19

CDR3nt: TGTGCCAGCAGCCCCGACAGGGGGACCGGGGAGCTGTTTTTT
CDR3aa: CASSPDRGTGELFF
j_gene: TRBJ2-2
d_gene: TRBD1
abundance: many
v_gene: TRBV7-9

CDR3nt: TGTGCCAGCAGTTTCAGAGTAGGGCGGGAGGGCACCCCCTACGAGCAGTACTTC
CDR3aa: CASSFRVGREGTPYEQYF
j_gene: TRBJ2-7
d_gene: TRBD2
abundance: many
v_gene: TRBV28